Below, 5 T cell receptor beta chains from the same sample are listed, as sequenced in a study of T-cell memory formation after mild COVID-19 (dated by TCRdb to 2020 to 2022). Library method: 5' RACE. Sequencer: Illumina NovaSeq 6000. TCRdb passed the public sequencing reads through fastp at Q25 and MiXCR, retaining productive beta sequences. Rows are combined by CDR3 protein, so each entry shows the most common genes and DNA. The sample table lists some 450,000 distinct CDR3 sequences, roughly 20% of them with a count of one. The ten largest clones capture around 8% of the sample. Sequenced material: PBMCs or a T cell subset sorted from them (not recorded which). The receptors were sampled from an adult woman who had mild COVID-19 (a few samples of this study predate the infection). The sample titles of this study are shuffled in the database, so cell type and time point are left out; the donor was told from shared clones.

In its sample, this clonotype was seen many times. The rearrangement links TRBV7-2 to TRBJ2-3; 8 nucleotides match TRBD2. V dropped 3 bases and J dropped 1; count of bases not matched to a gene: 3. CDR1 is SGHTA and CDR2 is FQGNSA in the germline V gene. The CDR3 totals 15 residues. The DNA for the CDR3 is TGTGCCAGCAGCTTCGGGGGGGGCCGCACAGATACGCAGTATTTT. It specifies CASSFGGGRTDTQYF.

The rearrangement uses TRBV12-3 or TRBV12-4 and TRBJ1-1; D remains unclear. This CDR3 is 16 amino acids long. Trimming left V 4 bases short and J 2 bases short, with 17 bases between. The CDR3 sequence is CASSSSYGWLNTEAFF. In DNA form, the CDR3 reads TGTGCCAGCAGTTCATCTTATGGGTGGCTAAACACTGAAGCTTTCTTT.

The chain links TRBV11-2 to TRBJ2-7, with 9 nucleotides matching TRBD1. The germline gives CDR1 SGHAT, CDR2 FQNNGV. V trimming: 5 bases; J trimming: 4 bases; junction bases outside the gene matches: 9. The CDR3 runs 15 residues. The CDR3 loop reads CASSRGRTGEYEQYF. CDR3 coding DNA: TGTGCCAGCAGCCGAGGCCGGACAGGGGAGTACGAGCAGTACTTC.

The CDR3 coding sequence is TGTGCCAGCAGCCGTAGCGGGGGGGTGCAAGAGACCCAGTACTTC. Amino acids: CASSRSGGVQETQYF. The chain recombines TRBV3-1 with TRBJ2-5, with 11 bases identical to TRBD2. The CDR3 contains 15 residues. The ends lost 4 bases at V and 2 bases at J; junction bases unmatched: 3. In germline, CDR1 is LGHDT, CDR2 YNNKEL (reference sequence).

This clonotype appeared a few times. The gene calls are TRBV4-1 and TRBJ1-2; possible D gene TRBD1, 5 bases. Germline CDR1 reads MGHRA; CDR2 reads YSYEKL. CDR3 size: 14 residues. Trimming shortened V by 3 bases and J by 5 bases, and 13 bases separated the two germline ends. CDR3 nucleotides: TGCGCCAGCAGCCAGGGGGACCGCGAATATGGCTACACCTTC. It yields the protein CASSQGDREYGYTF.